The next 18 T cell receptor beta chains were all read from a single sample in a study of beta chain features in type 1 diabetes. cDNA synthesis used the whole RNA isolate, giving expressed TCRB sequences. The data were produced by immunoSEQ multiplex PCR, yet TCRdb's version contains in-frame clones alone and is incomplete. The sample lists approximately 380,000 clones, about 16% seen once, with roughly 0.019% in the top ten. The sample taken for sequencing was naive CD4+ T cells from blood. These receptors originate from a woman under 30 in good health.

This chain connects TRBV19 to TRBJ1-1, with a weak D call TRBD1 (6 bases). Trimming took off 8 bases at V and 9 bases at J, with 13 bases between the two ends. The CDR3 spans 11 residues. CDR1 LNHDA and CDR2 SQIVND come from the germline V gene (reference sequence). For the CDR3, the DNA is TGTGCCAGTGGAGACAGGCCCAAAGCTTTCTTT. Translated, it gives CASGDRPKAFF.

V usage is TRBV5-1 and J usage is TRBJ2-1; perhaps TRBD2 as D (6 bases). Trimming shortened V by 5 bases and J by 8 bases, and 20 bases separated the two germline ends. In germline, CDR1 is SGHRS, CDR2 YFSETQ. The CDR3 is made up of 15 amino acids. This chain's CDR3 is CASSPQGLASDEQFF. In DNA, the CDR3 is TGCGCCAGCAGTCCTCAAGGACTGGCTAGCGATGAGCAGTTCTTC.

The CDR3 loop reads CASSPREDYGYTF. The CDR3 coding sequence is TGTGCCAGCTCACCACGTGAGGACTATGGCTACACCTTC. This sequence joins TRBV18 and TRBJ1-2; D uncertain. CDR1 and CDR2 from the germline V gene are KGHSH and LQKENI. The CDR3 sequence is 13 residues long. Deletions cut 1 base from V and 3 bases from J, with 6 bases between.

A few counts support this clone. The chain joins TRBV30 to TRBJ1-4, with TRBD1 matching 8 bases. V lost 0 bases and J lost 8; bases outside the gene matches: 5. Germline-derived CDR1 and CDR2 are GTSNPN and SVGIG (reference sequence). The CDR3 runs to 14 residues. The CDR3 coding sequence is TGTGCCTGGAGTGTAACCAGGGGGCAAGAAAAACTGTTTTTT. Translated: CAWSVTRGQEKLFF.

This clone was seen a handful of times. CDR3 region: CSVAWRSDTGELFF. The CDR3 coding sequence is TGCAGCGTTGCTTGGAGGAGCGACACCGGGGAGCTGTTTTTT. The chain combines TRBV29-1 with TRBJ2-2; D is perhaps TRBD2 (5 bases). Germline V gives CDR1 SQVTM, CDR2 ANQGSEA. Trimming removed 4 bases at V and 3 bases at J, with 12 bases between. This CDR3 has 14 amino acids.

This clone was observed a handful of times. V gene TRBV9 combines with J gene TRBJ1-3, with 9 bases lining up with TRBD1. V gave up 2 bases and J gave up 8 bases; unmatched junction bases: 5. From germline, CDR1 is SGDLS and CDR2 YYNGEE. This CDR3 has 14 residues. Here the CDR3 DNA reads TGTGCCAGCAGCGTCCGGGACAGGGCATACACCATATATTTT. This sequence encodes CASSVRDRAYTIYF.

Comment on this clone: Other DNA sequences in the sample encode the same CDR3. This chain links TRBV30 with TRBJ1-5; D remains ambiguous. Deletions cut 2 bases from V and 7 bases from J, with 9 bases between. Germline CDR1 is GTSNPN and CDR2 is SVGIG (reference sequence). This CDR3 is 12 amino acids long. The CDR3: CAWSTTGQPQHF. In DNA form, the CDR3 reads TGTGCCTGGAGTACCACCGGGCAGCCCCAGCATTTT.

CDR3 nucleotides: TGTGCCACCAGCAGACGGCGGAACTACGAGCAGTACTTC. Amino acids: CATSRRRNYEQYF. V and J are TRBV15 and TRBJ2-7; D uncertain. CDR1 is LNHNV and CDR2 is YYDKDF in the germline V gene (reference sequence). The V gene lost 2 bases and the J gene lost 3 bases, with 8 bases spanning the gap. The CDR3 totals 13 residues.

The sample holds a few counts of this clone. This chain connects TRBV28 to TRBJ1-5; D may be TRBD1 (6 bases). V lost 3 bases and J 0 bases, leaving 12 bases between the germline ends. The CDR3 length is 16 residues. Germline CDR1 and CDR2: MDHEN and SYDVKM. The CDR3 DNA is TGTGCCAGCAGTTTGAGGGGGTACGGTAGCAATCAGCCCCAGCATTTT. Its translation is CASSLRGYGSNQPQHF. Full variable domain (rest looked up from reference TRBV28 and TRBJ1-5): DVKVTQSSRYLVKRTGEKVFLECVQDMDHENMFWYRQDPGLGLRLIYFSYDVKMKEKGDIPEGYSVSREKKERFSLILESASTNQTSMYLCASSLRGYGSNQPQHFGDGTRLSIL.

The chain joins TRBV9 to TRBJ2-1; TRBD2 agrees at 8 bases. Trimming removed 4 bases from V and 6 bases from J; junction bases left unmatched: 12. This CDR3 spans 16 amino acids. In germline, CDR1 is SGDLS, CDR2 YYNGEE. The CDR3 reads CASSPGGAGEGNEQFF. The CDR3 DNA follows: TGTGCCAGCAGCCCCGGGGGAGCGGGAGAGGGCAATGAGCAGTTCTTC.

The chain uses TRBV5-1 and TRBJ2-7; TRBD1 aligns across 11 bases. With 3 bases clipped from V and 4 bases from J, the junction kept 3 bases outside the gene matches. The CDR3 is made up of 14 amino acids. Germline V CDR1 and CDR2: SGHRS, YFSETQ. The CDR3 here is CASSSWDRGYEQYF. For the CDR3, the DNA is TGCGCCAGCAGCTCGTGGGACAGGGGGTACGAGCAGTACTTC.

CDR3 nucleotide sequence: TGTGCCATCAGCCACGGGACACACCAAGAGACCCAGTACTTC. Amino acid sequence: CAISHGTHQETQYF. The rearrangement joins TRBV10-3 to TRBJ2-5, with a tentative D call TRBD1 (6 bases). The CDR3 is made up of 14 amino acids. Germline CDR1 reads ENHRY; CDR2 reads SYGVKD. V shed 6 bases and J shed 0 bases, with 11 bases lying between them.

The chain joins TRBV10-3 to TRBJ2-1; weak D call: TRBD2 (7 bases). The CDR3 has 16 amino acids. Per the germline V gene, CDR1 is ENHRY and CDR2 is SYGVKD. V dropped 11 bases and J dropped 5 bases, with 25 bases sitting between them. In DNA form, the CDR3 reads TGTGCCGTATTGGGGGGGCAGGGGCGGAGAAACAATGAGCAGTTCTTC. It translates to CAVLGGQGRRNNEQFF.

This clone came up a few times. The chain has TRBV28 and TRBJ1-5; 8 positions match TRBD1. CDR1 and CDR2 (germline): MDHEN, SYDVKM. The V segment lost 5 bases and the J segment 5 bases; nucleotides outside the gene matches: 5. This CDR3 comprises 14 residues. The CDR3 DNA reads as TGTGCCAGCAGTCTGACAGGGGAATATCAGCCCCAGCATTTT. It specifies CASSLTGEYQPQHF.

The sample holds a few counts of this clone. This chain links TRBV5-1 with TRBJ2-1; 7 bases line up with TRBD2. CDR3 length equals 15 residues. The V segment lost 1 base and the J segment 7 bases; nucleotides outside the gene matches: 8. The germline gives CDR1 SGHRS, CDR2 YFSETQ. CDR3 in amino acids: CASSLRGGRENEQFF. CDR3 coding DNA: TGCGCCAGCAGCTTGCGCGGCGGGAGAGAGAATGAGCAGTTCTTC.

V gene TRBV29-1 combines with J gene TRBJ2-1; 7 positions agree with TRBD2. The ends lost 4 bases at V and 4 bases at J; junction bases unmatched: 13. From germline, CDR1 is SQVTM and CDR2 ANQGSEA. The CDR3 extends over 16 amino acids. The CDR3 sequence is CSVGDSGWARYNEQFF. The CDR3 bases are TGCAGCGTTGGCGATAGCGGGTGGGCCAGATACAATGAGCAGTTCTTC.

This CDR3 is CASSAGPSYEQYF. CDR3 nucleotide sequence: TGTGCCAGCAGCGCGGGACCCAGCTACGAGCAGTACTTC. The chain joins TRBV7-3 to TRBJ2-7, with D possibly being TRBD2 (6 bases). V was shortened by 5 bases and J by 3 bases, with 11 bases between the two germline ends. There are 13 residues in the CDR3. The germline gives CDR1 SGHTA, CDR2 FQGTGA.

In this sample, this clone turned up a few times. V gene TRBV6-1 combines with J gene TRBJ1-2; tentative D call: TRBD1 (6 bases). Germline CDR1 MNHNS, CDR2 SASEGT. V was cut by 2 bases and J by 6 bases, with 13 bases left in between. This CDR3 is 14 amino acids long. The CDR3 is CASSERAGAHGYTF. For the CDR3, the DNA is TGTGCCAGCAGTGAAAGGGCGGGGGCCCATGGCTACACCTTC.